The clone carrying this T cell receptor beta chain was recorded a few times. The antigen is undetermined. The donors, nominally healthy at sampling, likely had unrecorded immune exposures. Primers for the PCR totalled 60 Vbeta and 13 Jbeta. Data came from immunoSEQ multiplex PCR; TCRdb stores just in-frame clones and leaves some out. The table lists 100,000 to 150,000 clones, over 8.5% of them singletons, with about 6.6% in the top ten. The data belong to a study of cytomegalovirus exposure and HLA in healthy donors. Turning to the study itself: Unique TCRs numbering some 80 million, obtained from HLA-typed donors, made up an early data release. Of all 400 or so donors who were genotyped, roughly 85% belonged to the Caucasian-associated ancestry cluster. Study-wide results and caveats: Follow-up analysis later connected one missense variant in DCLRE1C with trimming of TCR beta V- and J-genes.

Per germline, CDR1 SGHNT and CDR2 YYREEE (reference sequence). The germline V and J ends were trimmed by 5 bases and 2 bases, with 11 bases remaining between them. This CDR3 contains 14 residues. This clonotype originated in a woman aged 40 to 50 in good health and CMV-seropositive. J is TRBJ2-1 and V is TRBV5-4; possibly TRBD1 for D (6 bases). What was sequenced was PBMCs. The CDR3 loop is CASSYRDPYNEQFF. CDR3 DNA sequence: TGTGCCAGCAGTTACAGGGACCCCTACAATGAGCAGTTCTTC.